In its sample, the clone carrying this TCR beta chain was seen a few times. Germline V gene sequence: CDR1 SGHAT, CDR2 FQDESV (reference sequence). V lost 0 bases, J lost 5 bases, and 10 bases lay in between. The CDR3 consists of 14 residues. This sample was taken from a study of shared clonotypes between healthy human individuals. Study in general: The composition of the donors was a couple of women and a few men aged 18 to 49.

The study ran the assay at deep level. What was sequenced on ten immunoSEQ deep assay plates was unsorted PBMC DNA. Some clones are missing from TCRdb's copy, which holds only in-frame ones; the method was immunoSEQ multiplex PCR. The sample has fewer than 650,000 clones, roughly four fifths seen once; the top ten hold about 11%. Only Caucasian adults living in Nashville, Tennessee made up the donor group. Sample: PBMCs. The source is a woman in her forties in good health. Some clones in this sample may be carry-over from other donors' samples. This chain joins TRBV11-1 and TRBJ2-5, with D hard to call. CDR3 in amino acids: CASSLAGSQETQYF. CDR3 nucleotide sequence: TGTGCCAGCAGCTTAGCTGGTAGCCAGGAGACCCAGTACTTC.